The present T cell receptor (beta chain) was sequenced within a study of T cell changes during pregnancy in multiple sclerosis. The CDR3 loop spans 15 amino acids. V was trimmed by 4 bases and J by 0 bases, leaving 14 bases between them. Germline CDR1 SGHRS, CDR2 YFSETQ. Clones were sequenced by immunoSEQ multiplex PCR, and TCRdb holds only the in-frame ones, with some missing. This table has 80,000 or so clones, over 85% appearing once. The sequenced sample was peripheral blood, obtained in the second trimester of pregnancy. This TCR was sampled from a female donor in good health, enrolled as a control in a pregnancy study. The chain combines TRBV5-1 with TRBJ2-7; possible D gene TRBD2, 6 bases. CDR3 amino acids: CASSPRQRASYEQYF. The CDR3 DNA sequence: TGCGCCAGCAGCCCAAGGCAGCGGGCCTCCTACGAGCAGTACTTC. Combining the CDR3 with reference TRBV5-1 and TRBJ2-7 gives the whole variable domain KAGVTQTPRYLIKTRGQQVTLSCSPISGHRSVSWYQQTPGQGLQFLFEYFSETQRNKGNFPGRFSGRQFSNSRSEMNVSTLELGDSALYLCASSPRQRASYEQYFGPGTRLTVT.